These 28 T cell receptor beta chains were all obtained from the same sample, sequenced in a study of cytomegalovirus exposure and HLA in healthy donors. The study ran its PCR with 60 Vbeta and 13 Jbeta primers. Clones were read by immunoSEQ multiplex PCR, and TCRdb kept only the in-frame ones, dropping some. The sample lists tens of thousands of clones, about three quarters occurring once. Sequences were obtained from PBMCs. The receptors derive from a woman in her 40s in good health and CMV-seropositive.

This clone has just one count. In DNA form, the CDR3 reads TGTGCCAGCAGTCAGGGGGCTGGAAACACCATATATTTT. Translated, it gives CASSQGAGNTIYF. The chain joins TRBV6-5 to TRBJ1-3, with 7 bases fitting TRBD1. The CDR3 has 13 residues. Losses at the gene ends were 5 bases for V and 2 bases for J; bases not matched to a gene: 0. Germline CDR1 is MNHEY and CDR2 is SVGAGI.

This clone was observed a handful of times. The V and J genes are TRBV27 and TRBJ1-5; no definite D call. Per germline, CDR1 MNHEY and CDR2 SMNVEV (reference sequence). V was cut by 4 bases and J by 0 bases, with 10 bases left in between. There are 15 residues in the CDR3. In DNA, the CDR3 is TGTGCCAGCAGTTATCGGGGTTATAGCAATCAGCCCCAGCATTTT. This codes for CASSYRGYSNQPQHF.

CDR3 bases: TGTGCCAGCAGTGCCGCTGACAGGGCAGGCGGGGAGCTGTTTTTT. Its translation: CASSAADRAGGELFF. The V gene is TRBV28, the J gene TRBJ2-2; 7 bases align to TRBD1. With V trimmed by 5 bases and J by 7 bases, 10 bases remained unmatched. Germline CDR1 MDHEN, CDR2 SYDVKM. The CDR3 spans 15 residues.

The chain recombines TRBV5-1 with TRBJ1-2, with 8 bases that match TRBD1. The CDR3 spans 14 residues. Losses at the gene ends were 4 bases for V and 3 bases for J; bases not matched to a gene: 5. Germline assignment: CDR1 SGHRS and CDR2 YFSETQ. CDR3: CASSTGTGDYGYTF. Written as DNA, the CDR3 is TGCGCCAGCAGCACAGGGACAGGAGACTATGGCTACACCTTC.

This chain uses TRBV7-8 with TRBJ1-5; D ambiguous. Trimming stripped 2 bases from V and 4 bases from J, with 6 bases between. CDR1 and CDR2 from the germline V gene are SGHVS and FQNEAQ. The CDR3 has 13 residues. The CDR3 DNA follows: TGTGCCAGCAGCTTACAACAGAATCAGCCCCAGCATTTT. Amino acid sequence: CASSLQQNQPQHF. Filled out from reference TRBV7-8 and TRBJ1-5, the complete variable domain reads GAGVSQSPRYKVAKRGQDVALRCDPISGHVSLFWYQQALGQGPEFLTYFQNEAQLDKSGLPSDRFFAERPEGSVSTLKIQRTQQEDSAVYLCASSLQQNQPQHFGDGTRLSIL.

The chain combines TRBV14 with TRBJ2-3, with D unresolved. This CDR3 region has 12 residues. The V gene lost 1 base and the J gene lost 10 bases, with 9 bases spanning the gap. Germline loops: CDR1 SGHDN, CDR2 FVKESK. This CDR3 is CASSQVEGAQYF. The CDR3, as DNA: TGTGCCAGCAGCCAAGTTGAAGGAGCGCAGTATTTT.

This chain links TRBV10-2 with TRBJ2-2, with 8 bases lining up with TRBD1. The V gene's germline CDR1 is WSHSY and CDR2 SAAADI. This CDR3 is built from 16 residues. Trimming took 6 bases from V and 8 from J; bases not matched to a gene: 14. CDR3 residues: CASRVHQTGAAGELFF. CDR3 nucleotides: TGCGCCAGCAGAGTTCATCAGACAGGGGCAGCAGGGGAGCTGTTTTTT.

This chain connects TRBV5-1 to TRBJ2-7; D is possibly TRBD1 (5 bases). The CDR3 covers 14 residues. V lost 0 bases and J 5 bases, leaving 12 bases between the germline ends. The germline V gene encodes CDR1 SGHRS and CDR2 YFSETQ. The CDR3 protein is CASSLGVLGDEQYF. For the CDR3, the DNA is TGCGCCAGCAGCTTGGGTGTCTTAGGGGACGAGCAGTACTTC. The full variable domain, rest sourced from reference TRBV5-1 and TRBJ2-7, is KAGVTQTPRYLIKTRGQQVTLSCSPISGHRSVSWYQQTPGQGLQFLFEYFSETQRNKGNFPGRFSGRQFSNSRSEMNVSTLELGDSALYLCASSLGVLGDEQYFGPGTRLTVT.

CDR3 coding DNA: TGCGCCAGCAGCCAGCCGGGACTACGATCTAACAATGAGCAGTTCTTC. This encodes CASSQPGLRSNNEQFF. The chain uses TRBV4-1 and TRBJ2-1; 7 positions agree with TRBD2. With V trimmed by 3 bases and J by 5 bases, 10 bases remained unmatched. Per germline, CDR1 MGHRA and CDR2 YSYEKL. The CDR3 consists of 16 residues.

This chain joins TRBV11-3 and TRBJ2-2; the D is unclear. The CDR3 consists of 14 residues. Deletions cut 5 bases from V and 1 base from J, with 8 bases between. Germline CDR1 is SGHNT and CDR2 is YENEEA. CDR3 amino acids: CASSPQWNTGELFF. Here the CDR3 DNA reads TGTGCCAGCAGCCCCCAATGGAACACCGGGGAGCTGTTTTTT.

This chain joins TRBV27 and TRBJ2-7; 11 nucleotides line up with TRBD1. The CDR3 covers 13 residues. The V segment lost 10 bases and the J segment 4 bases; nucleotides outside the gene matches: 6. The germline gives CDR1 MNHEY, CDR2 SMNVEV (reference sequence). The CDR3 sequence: CATSGDRGYEQYF. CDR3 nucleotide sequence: TGTGCCACTTCGGGGGACAGGGGGTACGAGCAGTACTTC.

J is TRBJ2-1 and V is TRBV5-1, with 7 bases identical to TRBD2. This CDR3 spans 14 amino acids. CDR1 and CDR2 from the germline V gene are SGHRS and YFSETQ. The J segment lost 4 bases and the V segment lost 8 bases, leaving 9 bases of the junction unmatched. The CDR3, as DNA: TGCGCCAGTGGGGAGGGGATTCGATACAATGAGCAGTTCTTC. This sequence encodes CASGEGIRYNEQFF.

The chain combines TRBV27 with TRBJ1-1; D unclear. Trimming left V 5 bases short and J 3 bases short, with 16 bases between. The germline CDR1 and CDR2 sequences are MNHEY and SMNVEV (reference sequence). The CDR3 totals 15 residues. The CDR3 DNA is TGTGCCAGCAGTACCATCCCCAGCGTGCACACTGAAGCTTTCTTT. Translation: CASSTIPSVHTEAFF.

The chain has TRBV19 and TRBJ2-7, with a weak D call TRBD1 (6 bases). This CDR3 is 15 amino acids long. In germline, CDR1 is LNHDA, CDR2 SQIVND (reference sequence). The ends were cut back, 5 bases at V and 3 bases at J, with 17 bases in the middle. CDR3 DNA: TGTGCCAGTAGTCCCACAGGGTCGGCAGGCTACGAGCAGTACTTC. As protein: CASSPTGSAGYEQYF.

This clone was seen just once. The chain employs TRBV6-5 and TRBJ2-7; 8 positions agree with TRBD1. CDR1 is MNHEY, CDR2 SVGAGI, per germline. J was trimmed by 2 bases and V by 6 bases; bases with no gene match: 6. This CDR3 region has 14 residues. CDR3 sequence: CASRKDRATYEQYF. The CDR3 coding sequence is TGTGCCAGCAGAAAGGACAGGGCTACCTACGAGCAGTACTTC.

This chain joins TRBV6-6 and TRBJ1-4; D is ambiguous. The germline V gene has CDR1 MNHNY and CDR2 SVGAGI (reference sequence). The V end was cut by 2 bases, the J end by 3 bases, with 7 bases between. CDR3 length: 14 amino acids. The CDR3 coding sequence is TGTGCCAGCAGTTACGCGGATCCTAATGAAAAACTGTTTTTT. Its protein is CASSYADPNEKLFF.

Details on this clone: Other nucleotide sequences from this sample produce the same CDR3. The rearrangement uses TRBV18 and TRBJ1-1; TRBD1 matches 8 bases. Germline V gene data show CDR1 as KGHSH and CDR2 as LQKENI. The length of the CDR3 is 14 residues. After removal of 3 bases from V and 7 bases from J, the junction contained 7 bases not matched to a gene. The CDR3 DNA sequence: TGTGCCAGCTCACCGTGGACAGGGATCCGTGAAGCTTTCTTT. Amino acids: CASSPWTGIREAFF.

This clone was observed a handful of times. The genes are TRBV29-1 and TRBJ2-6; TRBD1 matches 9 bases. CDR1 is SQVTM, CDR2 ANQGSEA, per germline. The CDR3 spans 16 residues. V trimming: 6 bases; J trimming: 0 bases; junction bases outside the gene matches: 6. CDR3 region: CSVTGTGNSGANVLTF. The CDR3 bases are TGCAGCGTCACCGGGACAGGGAACTCTGGGGCCAACGTCCTGACTTTC.

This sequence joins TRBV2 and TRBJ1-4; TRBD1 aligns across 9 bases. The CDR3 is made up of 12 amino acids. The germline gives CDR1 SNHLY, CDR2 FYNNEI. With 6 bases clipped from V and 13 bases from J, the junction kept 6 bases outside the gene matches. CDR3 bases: TGTGCCAGCAGACAGGGGGCGGGAGGACTGTTTTTT. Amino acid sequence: CASRQGAGGLFF.

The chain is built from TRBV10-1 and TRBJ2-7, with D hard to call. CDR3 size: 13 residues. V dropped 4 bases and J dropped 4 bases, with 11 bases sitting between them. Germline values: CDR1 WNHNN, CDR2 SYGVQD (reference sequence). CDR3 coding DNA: TGCGCCAGCAGTGCCGGTTTCAAATACGAGCAGTACTTC. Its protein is CASSAGFKYEQYF.

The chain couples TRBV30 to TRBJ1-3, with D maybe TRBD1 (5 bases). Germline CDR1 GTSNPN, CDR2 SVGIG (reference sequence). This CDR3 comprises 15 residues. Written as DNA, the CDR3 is TGTGCATACCTGCCGGGGGGGAACTCTGGAAACACCATATATTTT. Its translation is CAYLPGGNSGNTIYF.

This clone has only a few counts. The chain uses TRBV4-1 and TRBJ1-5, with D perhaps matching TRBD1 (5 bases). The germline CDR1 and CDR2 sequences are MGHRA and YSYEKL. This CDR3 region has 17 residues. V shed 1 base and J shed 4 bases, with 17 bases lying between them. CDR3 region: CASSQVPTGGGNQPQHF. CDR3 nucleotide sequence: TGCGCCAGCAGCCAAGTCCCAACGGGTGGGGGGAATCAGCCCCAGCATTTT.

The CDR3: CASSRTGALYEQYF. For the CDR3, the DNA is TGTGCCAGCAGCCGGACAGGGGCCCTCTACGAGCAGTACTTC. The chain has TRBV6-1 and TRBJ2-7; 9 nucleotides match TRBD1. This CDR3 region has 14 residues. V shed 6 bases, J shed 3 bases, and the junction held 6 bases outside the gene matches. Germline lookup yields CDR1 MNHNS and CDR2 SASEGT.

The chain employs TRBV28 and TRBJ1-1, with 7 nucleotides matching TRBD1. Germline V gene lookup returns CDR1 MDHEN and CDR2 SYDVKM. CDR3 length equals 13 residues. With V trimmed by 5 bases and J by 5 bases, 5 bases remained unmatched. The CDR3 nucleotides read TGTGCCAGCAGTCCCACAGGGGTGACTGAAGCTTTCTTT. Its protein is CASSPTGVTEAFF.

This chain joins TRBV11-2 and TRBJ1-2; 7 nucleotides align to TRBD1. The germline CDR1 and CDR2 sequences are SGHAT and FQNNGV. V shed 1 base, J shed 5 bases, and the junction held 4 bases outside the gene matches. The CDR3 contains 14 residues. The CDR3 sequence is CASSLVETGYGYTF. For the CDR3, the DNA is TGTGCCAGCAGCTTAGTTGAGACAGGGTATGGCTACACCTTC.

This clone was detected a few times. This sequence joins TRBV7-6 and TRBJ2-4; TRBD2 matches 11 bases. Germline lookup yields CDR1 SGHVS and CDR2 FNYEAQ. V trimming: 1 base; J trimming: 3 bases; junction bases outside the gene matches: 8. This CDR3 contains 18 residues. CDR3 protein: CASSLGLAGGVGKNIQYF. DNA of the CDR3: TGTGCCAGCAGCTTAGGGCTAGCGGGAGGCGTCGGCAAAAACATTCAGTACTTC.

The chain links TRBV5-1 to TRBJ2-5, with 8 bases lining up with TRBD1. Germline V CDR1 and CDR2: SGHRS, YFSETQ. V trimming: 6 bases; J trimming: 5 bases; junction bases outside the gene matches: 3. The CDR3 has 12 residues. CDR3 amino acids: CASIGQGETQYF. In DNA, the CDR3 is TGCGCCAGCATAGGACAGGGTGAGACCCAGTACTTC.

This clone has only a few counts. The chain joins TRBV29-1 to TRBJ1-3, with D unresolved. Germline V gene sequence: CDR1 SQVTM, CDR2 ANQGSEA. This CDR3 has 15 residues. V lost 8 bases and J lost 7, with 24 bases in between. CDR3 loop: CSYTESLASGNTIYF. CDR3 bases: TGCAGCTACACTGAGAGTCTGGCTTCGGGGAACACCATATATTTT.